The following is a T cell receptor beta chain sequence with its context. No antigen is known for it. Researchers ran the PCR with 60 Vbeta and 13 Jbeta primers. Sequenced by immunoSEQ multiplex PCR; TCRdb stores in-frame clones only, minus some. Of more than 200,000 clones in the sample, roughly 82% were seen once. Germline CDR1 reads MGHRA; CDR2 reads YSYEKL. The CDR3 contains 15 residues. V was cut by 1 base and J by 4 bases, with 11 bases left in between. The sample belongs to a study of cytomegalovirus exposure and HLA in healthy donors. Overall study: From donors who were HLA-typed, an early data release held 80 million or so unique TCRs.

The study's findings and limits: In a later analysis, compared with equally common non-associated chains, HLA-associated beta chains were more expanded. In an earlier analysis, about 87% or about 30%: the productive usage of most TCR beta V segments. The majority of TCR sequences were rare, yet some public TCRs appeared in many donors.

The receptor was isolated from a middle-aged man in good health and CMV-seropositive. What was sequenced was PBMCs. The chain links TRBV4-1 to TRBJ2-1; D gene uncertain. The CDR3 region has the DNA TGCGCCAGCAGCCAAGGGCAGGAACTGTACAATGAGCAGTTCTTC. The encoded protein is CASSQGQELYNEQFF.